The TCR beta chain under discussion was sequenced for a study of yellow fever vaccine responses in identical twins. Whole-study results and caveats: Twins' T cell vaccine responses reportedly looked partly convergent, partly personalized.

CDR1 and CDR2 (germline): SGHTA, FQGTGA. V shed 1 base and J shed 0 bases, with 18 bases lying between them. The CDR3 loop spans 18 amino acids. MiXCR, applied by TCRdb to the RT-PCR reads, yields one record per CDR3 protein. The sample comprises approximately 11,000 distinct CDR3 sequences, under 85% of which are singletons, and roughly 7.3% rests with the top ten. A note on this clonotype: Antigen: not known.

The sequencing used T cells from blood (PBMCs), unsorted or a sorted subset (not recorded which), collected before or after yellow fever vaccination (not recorded which). The source is a woman aged 18-29 years who received the yellow fever vaccine. V usage is TRBV7-3 and J usage is TRBJ2-5; the D gene is possibly TRBD1 (6 bases). CDR3 region: CASSLKPDRSSYQETQYF. The CDR3 DNA sequence: TGTGCCAGCAGCTTAAAACCAGACAGGTCCTCGTACCAAGAGACCCAGTACTTC.